The 21 T cell receptor beta chains below were found in one sample sequenced in a study of regulatory T cells in long-lasting Graves disease (dated by TCRdb to the early 2020s). The sample's time point label is to be understood as: persistent/refractory GD, antithyroid drugs over 5 years with positive TRAb. For both TCR sequencing and RNA sequencing, RNA was extracted from PBMCs in TRIzol. Library method: multiplex PCR. TCRdb lists the instrument as Illumina HiSeq 4000. iRepertoire HTBI primers and Arm-PCR amplification of CDR3 regions were used to construct TCR beta libraries. TCRdb's own reprocessing of the public reads used fastp at Q25 and MiXCR and kept productive beta chains. Entries that share a CDR3 protein sequence are merged under the most common genes and DNA. This sample lists 400,000 to 500,000 distinct CDR3 sequences; roughly 20% were detected once. Together, the top ten hold over 7.5% of the sample.

The source material was peripheral blood mononuclear cells (PBMCs), sampled when the disease was refractory, from a patient treated with antithyroid drugs. The receptors were sampled from a female donor with Graves disease.

In this sample, this clonotype turned up many times. The chain carries TRBV28 and TRBJ1-5, with D possibly matching TRBD1 (6 bases). The CDR3 covers 14 residues. Trimming removed 5 bases at V and 4 bases at J, with 12 bases between. Germline V gene lookup returns CDR1 MDHEN and CDR2 SYDVKM. The CDR3 coding sequence is TGTGCCAGCAGTCCCGGGGACAAAAATCAGCCCCAGCATTTT. Translated, it gives CASSPGDKNQPQHF.

The table lists this clonotype with many counts. J is TRBJ2-5 and V is TRBV7-2; 8 nucleotides agree with TRBD2. V lost 0 bases, J lost 4 bases, and 7 bases stayed unmatched. The CDR3 totals 16 residues. Germline-derived CDR1 and CDR2 are SGHTA and FQGNSA. The DNA for the CDR3 is TGTGCCAGCAGCTTAGCCCGAGCGGGAGTGGGAGAGACCCAGTACTTC. Residues: CASSLARAGVGETQYF.

The genes are TRBV19 and TRBJ1-2; tentatively, D is TRBD1 (5 bases). The CDR3 has 15 amino acids. V gave up 7 bases and J gave up 3 bases, with 18 bases separating them. Germline CDR1 reads LNHDA; CDR2 reads SQIVND (reference sequence). CDR3 region: CASTPTGRADYGYTF. CDR3 DNA sequence: TGTGCCAGTACCCCAACGGGCAGGGCTGACTATGGCTACACCTTC.

This clonotype has just a few counts. The chain recombines TRBV28 with TRBJ2-3; 8 nucleotides line up with TRBD2. Germline V gene data show CDR1 as MDHEN and CDR2 as SYDVKM. J was trimmed by 5 bases and V by 5 bases; bases with no gene match: 12. The CDR3 contains 16 residues. CDR3 bases: TGTGCCAGCAGTCTGGAGGCGGGAGGAATTGGAGATACGCAGTATTTT. The encoded protein is CASSLEAGGIGDTQYF.

The chain carries TRBV29-1 and TRBJ2-1; no clear D. The V gene lost 8 bases and the J gene lost 0 bases, with 17 bases spanning the gap. Germline CDR1 is SQVTM and CDR2 is ANQGSEA. This CDR3 has 15 residues. CDR3 loop: CSIPAGRSSYNEQFF. CDR3 bases: TGCAGCATCCCGGCAGGCAGAAGCTCCTACAATGAGCAGTTCTTC.

Note on this clonotype: The conserved final phenylalanine or tryptophan is absent from the CDR3, which likely points to a read error. The genes are TRBV27 and TRBJ2-5; D is unresolved. V lost 9 bases and J lost 4, with 21 bases in between. The CDR3 covers 15 residues. CDR1 is MNHEY, CDR2 SMNVEV, per germline (reference sequence). The CDR3 sequence: CASVPGPVPLETQYL. The CDR3 DNA reads as TGTGCCAGTGTCCCGGGTCCTGTCCCCCTAGAGACCCAGTACCTC.

A remark on this clonotype: A much larger clone sits a single nucleotide away, making a read error possible. V usage is TRBV27 and J usage is TRBJ2-6; D might be TRBD2 (5 bases). The germline CDR1 and CDR2 sequences are MNHEY and SMNVEV (reference sequence). There are 16 residues in the CDR3. Written as DNA, the CDR3 is TGTGCCAGCAGCCAATCGGGGTTCTCTGGGACCAACGTCCTGACTTTC. Its protein product is CASSQSGFSGTNVLTF.

This clonotype showed up many times. V is TRBV11-2 and J is TRBJ2-5; D might be TRBD2 (5 bases). From germline, CDR1 is SGHAT and CDR2 FQNNGV. V lost 1 base to trimming and J lost 5 bases, with 14 bases between them. The CDR3 is made up of 15 amino acids. CDR3 sequence reads: CASSLAGGRVETQYF. In nucleotides, the CDR3 is TGTGCCAGCAGCTTAGCCGGCGGGCGGGTCGAGACCCAGTACTTC.

About this clonotype: This may be a read error: a much more frequent sequence differs by one nucleotide. The chain links TRBV15 to TRBJ1-1, with 8 bases that match TRBD1. The CDR3 is 15 amino acids. Per germline, CDR1 LNHNV and CDR2 YYDKDF (reference sequence). This chain's CDR3 is CATSRGWDRNTEASF. The DNA for the CDR3 is TGTGCCACCAGCAGGGGTTGGGACAGGAACACTGAAGCTTCCTTT.

This clonotype has ten or more counts. The V and J genes are TRBV27 and TRBJ1-2; D is ambiguous. Trimming cost V 5 bases and J 4 bases, with 14 bases left between them. CDR1 is MNHEY, CDR2 SMNVEV, per germline (reference sequence). CDR3 length equals 14 residues. The CDR3: CASSPSSGFYGYTF. The CDR3 DNA follows: TGTGCCAGCAGTCCCTCTTCAGGTTTCTATGGCTACACCTTC.

A note on this clonotype: A single base separates this from a much larger clone, so it may be a read error. The chain employs TRBV6-4 and TRBJ1-2; maybe TRBD1 (6 bases). This CDR3 is built from 15 residues. The germline gives CDR1 MRHNA, CDR2 SNTAGT. CDR3 region: CASSPARGARYGHTF. Here the CDR3 DNA reads TGTGCCAGCAGCCCAGCTCGGGGGGCTAGGTATGGCCACACCTTC.

This chain links TRBV20-1 with TRBJ2-6; D perhaps matches TRBD2 (5 bases). Trimming stripped 6 bases from V and 1 base from J, with 19 bases between. Germline CDR1 DFQATT, CDR2 SNEGSKA (reference sequence). This CDR3 is 17 amino acids long. CDR3 protein: CSAKGSGSMSGANVLTF. The CDR3, as DNA: TGCAGTGCAAAAGGGTCGGGGTCCATGTCTGGGGCCAACGTCCTGACTTTC.

This clonotype has a count of ten or more. The chain recombines TRBV5-1 with TRBJ2-7, with 8 bases that match TRBD1. CDR1 is SGHRS and CDR2 is YFSETQ in the germline V gene. The CDR3 consists of 15 residues. V dropped 4 bases and J dropped 1; count of bases not matched to a gene: 7. CDR3 DNA sequence: TGCGCCAGCAGCGCCAGGGACAGGCATTCCTACGAGCAGTACTTC. Translated, it gives CASSARDRHSYEQYF. Full variable domain (remainder filled in from reference TRBV5-1 and TRBJ2-7): KAGVTQTPRYLIKTRGQQVTLSCSPISGHRSVSWYQQTPGQGLQFLFEYFSETQRNKGNFPGRFSGRQFSNSRSEMNVSTLELGDSALYLCASSARDRHSYEQYFGPGTRLTVT.

This clonotype was recorded at least ten times. The chain has TRBV2 and TRBJ1-1; 10 bases are shared with TRBD1. Germline loops: CDR1 SNHLY, CDR2 FYNNEI. Trimming removed 5 bases from V and 4 bases from J; junction bases left unmatched: 4. The CDR3 runs to 14 residues. The CDR3: CASSTGQGGTEAFF. The CDR3 nucleotides read TGTGCCAGCAGTACTGGACAGGGGGGCACTGAAGCTTTCTTT.

This clonotype has just a few counts. The chain couples TRBV5-1 to TRBJ1-5; D possibly corresponds to TRBD1 (5 bases). The germline CDR1 and CDR2 sequences are SGHRS and YFSETQ. Trimming shortened V by 1 base and J by 5 bases, and 13 bases separated the two germline ends. The CDR3 is 15 residues long. CDR3 protein: CASSLRPGIDQPQHF. In nucleotides, the CDR3 is TGCGCCAGCAGCTTGAGGCCAGGGATCGATCAGCCCCAGCATTTT.

This clonotype was found many times. The CDR3 reads CAWSVAVQRAQYF. The CDR3 DNA follows: TGTGCCTGGAGTGTAGCGGTTCAAAGGGCCCAGTACTTC. V is TRBV30 and J is TRBJ2-5; a possible D gene is TRBD2 (5 bases). Germline assignment: CDR1 GTSNPN and CDR2 SVGIG (reference sequence). This CDR3 region has 13 residues. Trimming pared 0 bases from V and 9 bases from J, leaving 14 bases between.

CDR3 protein: CASSGVIGQGFYEQYF. The CDR3 nucleotides read TGTGCCAGCAGTGGAGTTATCGGACAGGGGTTTTACGAGCAGTACTTC. The chain employs TRBV2 and TRBJ2-7; 9 nucleotides match TRBD1. Losses at the gene ends were 4 bases for V and 4 bases for J; bases not matched to a gene: 11. The germline CDR1 and CDR2 sequences are SNHLY and FYNNEI. This CDR3 region has 16 residues.

In its sample, this clonotype was seen a few times. The V and J genes are TRBV6-2 or TRBV6-3 and TRBJ2-2; 10 bases match TRBD2. Germline CDR1 and CDR2: MNHEY and SVGEGT. This CDR3 comprises 19 residues. The V gene end was trimmed by 0 bases and the J gene end by 0 bases; junction bases not matched to a gene: 7. The CDR3 spells CASSYSPSGGDPNTGELFF. CDR3 nucleotides: TGTGCCAGCAGTTACTCTCCTAGCGGGGGCGATCCGAACACCGGGGAGCTGTTTTTT.

Many counts were recorded for this clonotype. The gene calls are TRBV2 and TRBJ1-2; 7 bases map to TRBD1. J gave up 3 bases and V 3 bases, and 4 bases lay outside the gene matches. From germline, CDR1 is SNHLY and CDR2 FYNNEI. The CDR3 has 14 residues. The CDR3 is CASSEKGAHYGYTF. CDR3 nucleotides: TGTGCCAGCAGTGAGAAGGGGGCTCACTATGGCTACACCTTC. The whole variable domain, filled in from reference TRBV2 and TRBJ1-2, reads EPEVTQTPSHQVTQMGQEVILRCVPISNHLYFYWYRQILGQKVEFLVSFYNNEISEKSEIFDDQFSVERPDGSNFTLKIRSTKLEDSAMYFCASSEKGAHYGYTFGSGTRLTVV.

V is TRBV4-1 and J is TRBJ2-5, with D hard to call. V was shortened by 2 bases and J by 5 bases, with 9 bases between the two germline ends. Germline assignment: CDR1 MGHRA and CDR2 YSYEKL. This CDR3 region has 13 residues. CDR3 amino acids: CASSQSLSETQYF. CDR3 coding DNA: TGCGCCAGCAGCCAAAGTCTCAGCGAGACCCAGTACTTC.

Concerning this clonotype itself: A read error may be the cause here, since a much bigger clone is one base away. V is TRBV6-1 and J is TRBJ2-1, with 7 bases fitting TRBD2. Germline assignment: CDR1 MNHNS and CDR2 SASEGT. With V trimmed by 9 bases and J by 7 bases, 15 bases remained unmatched. The CDR3 loop spans 15 amino acids. The CDR3 region is CASKGAAGELNEQFF. In nucleotides, the CDR3 is TGTGCCAGTAAGGGAGCGGCGGGAGAGTTGAATGAGCAGTTCTTC.